Listed below are T cell receptor beta chains from one sample, sequenced in a study of T-cell memory formation after mild COVID-19. Each CDR3 protein is one row after TCRdb ran MiXCR on the 5' RACE reads. Among 100,000 to 150,000 distinct CDR3 sequences, approximately 6.2% were seen once, and the ten largest hold about 2.2%. What was sequenced was PBMCs or a T cell subset sorted from them (not recorded which). The receptors derive from an adult woman who had mild COVID-19 (a few samples of this study predate the infection). Cell type and time point are not known. CDR3s include the opening cysteine and the closing phenylalanine or tryptophan. Fields, in order: D gene, V gene, J gene, clone size, CDR3 protein, CDR3 DNA. A D gene is named only where the DNA matches it firmly. Not all rows give a size; the values are once, few, many and, for expanded clones, a class.

d_gene: -
v_gene: TRBV7-6
j_gene: TRBJ2-5
abundance: few
CDR3aa: CASSLEGLRVGVGQLGTQYF
CDR3nt: TGTGCCAGCAGCTTAGAAGGACTGCGTGTTGGCGTCGGGCAGCTGGGGACCCAGTACTTC

d_gene: TRBD2
v_gene: TRBV6-2/TRBV6-3
j_gene: TRBJ2-5
abundance: few
CDR3aa: CASRGPSGGGF
CDR3nt: TGTGCCAGCAGGGGCCCTAGCGGGGGCGGCTTC

d_gene: -
v_gene: TRBV12-3/TRBV12-4
j_gene: TRBJ2-7
abundance: many
CDR3aa: CASSLYGQGNEQYF
CDR3nt: TGTGCCAGCAGTTTATACGGGCAGGGCAACGAGCAGTACTTC

d_gene: -
v_gene: TRBV6-1
j_gene: TRBJ1-1
abundance: -
CDR3aa: CASSKAGLRNTEAFF
CDR3nt: TGTGCCAGCAGCAAAGCGGGCTTGAGGAACACTGAAGCTTTCTTT

d_gene: -
v_gene: TRBV10-3
j_gene: TRBJ2-3
abundance: many
CDR3aa: CAIDSGEEGTDTQYF
CDR3nt: TGTGCCATCGATTCAGGGGAGGAGGGCACAGATACGCAGTATTTT

d_gene: -
v_gene: TRBV20-1
j_gene: TRBJ2-3
abundance: many
CDR3aa: CSAFSPDLTDTQYF
CDR3nt: TGCAGTGCCTTCTCCCCAGACCTCACAGATACGCAGTATTTT

d_gene: TRBD2
v_gene: TRBV5-1
j_gene: TRBJ2-1
abundance: many
CDR3aa: CASSLAATSGGARYNEQFF
CDR3nt: TGCGCCAGCAGCTTGGCCGCGACTAGCGGGGGGGCTAGGTACAATGAGCAGTTCTTC

d_gene: -
v_gene: TRBV7-3
j_gene: TRBJ2-6
abundance: -
CDR3aa: CASSPGLLSGANVLTF
CDR3nt: TGTGCCAGCAGCCCCGGCCTGCTCTCTGGGGCCAACGTCCTGACTTTC

d_gene: -
v_gene: TRBV7-9
j_gene: TRBJ2-1
abundance: many
CDR3aa: CASSRDKDEQFF
CDR3nt: TGTGCCAGCAGCCGTGACAAGGATGAGCAGTTCTTC

d_gene: -
v_gene: TRBV20-1
j_gene: TRBJ2-1
abundance: many
CDR3aa: CSAREVAGLNEQFF
CDR3nt: TGCAGTGCTAGAGAGGTCGCAGGACTCAATGAGCAGTTCTTC

d_gene: -
v_gene: TRBV4-1
j_gene: TRBJ2-2
abundance: -
CDR3aa: CASSQDTGRTGELFF
CDR3nt: TGCGCCAGCAGCCAAGACACCGGGCGGACCGGGGAGCTGTTTTTT

d_gene: TRBD2
v_gene: TRBV11-1
j_gene: TRBJ2-5
abundance: many
CDR3aa: CASSLAWIAGVETQYF
CDR3nt: TGTGCCAGCAGCTTAGCGTGGATAGCGGGGGTTGAGACCCAGTACTTC

d_gene: -
v_gene: TRBV4-1
j_gene: TRBJ2-3
abundance: -
CDR3aa: CASSQDRQKAQYF
CDR3nt: TGCGCCAGCAGCCAAGATAGGCAGAAAGCGCAGTATTTT

d_gene: -
v_gene: TRBV5-1
j_gene: TRBJ2-3
abundance: many
CDR3aa: CASSFLSGGVTDTQYF
CDR3nt: TGCGCCAGCAGCTTTCTAAGCGGAGGGGTCACAGATACGCAGTATTTT

d_gene: -
v_gene: TRBV5-1
j_gene: TRBJ1-6
abundance: -
CDR3aa: CASRYATNSPLHF
CDR3nt: TGCGCCAGCAGATACGCGACCAATTCACCCCTCCACTTT

d_gene: -
v_gene: TRBV3-1
j_gene: TRBJ1-1
abundance: -
CDR3aa: CASSQVGSTEAFF
CDR3nt: TGTGCCAGCAGCCAAGTGGGTAGCACTGAAGCTTTCTTT

d_gene: -
v_gene: TRBV20-1
j_gene: TRBJ1-2
abundance: few
CDR3aa: CSADSLGGGYGYTF
CDR3nt: TGCAGTGCGGATTCTTTGGGGGGCGGCTATGGCTACACCTTC

d_gene: -
v_gene: TRBV5-5
j_gene: TRBJ1-1
abundance: few
CDR3aa: CASSSPGGSHTEAFF
CDR3nt: TGTGCCAGCAGCTCGCCCGGTGGGAGTCACACTGAAGCTTTCTTT

d_gene: -
v_gene: TRBV7-2
j_gene: TRBJ2-1
abundance: many
CDR3aa: CASSPGGKGGEQFF
CDR3nt: TGTGCCAGCAGCCCCGGCGGGAAGGGGGGTGAGCAGTTCTTC

d_gene: TRBD2
v_gene: TRBV7-2
j_gene: TRBJ2-7
abundance: many
CDR3aa: CASSLRLAGRGEQYF
CDR3nt: TGTGCCAGCAGCTTAAGACTAGCGGGGCGAGGGGAGCAGTACTTC

d_gene: -
v_gene: TRBV14
j_gene: TRBJ1-1
abundance: -
CDR3aa: CASSQFGGPAEAFF
CDR3nt: TGTGCCAGCAGCCAATTTGGTGGACCAGCGGAAGCTTTCTTT

d_gene: -
v_gene: TRBV7-2
j_gene: TRBJ1-4
abundance: few
CDR3aa: CASSTQGLTNEKLFF
CDR3nt: TGTGCCAGCAGCACTCAGGGTTTAACTAATGAAAAACTGTTTTTT

d_gene: -
v_gene: TRBV3-1
j_gene: TRBJ2-3
abundance: -
CDR3aa: CASSQLLGDTQYF
CDR3nt: TGTGCCAGCAGCCAGCTTCTGGGAGATACGCAGTATTTT

d_gene: -
v_gene: TRBV7-2
j_gene: TRBJ2-7
abundance: few
CDR3aa: CASSIAAAAYEQYF
CDR3nt: TGTGCCAGCAGCATAGCGGCGGCGGCCTACGAGCAGTACTTC

d_gene: -
v_gene: TRBV18
j_gene: TRBJ2-1
abundance: few
CDR3aa: CASSPPLGEQFF
CDR3nt: TGTGCCAGCTCACCACCACTGGGTGAGCAGTTCTTC

d_gene: TRBD1
v_gene: TRBV5-1
j_gene: TRBJ2-5
abundance: many
CDR3aa: CASSSGQQQETQYF
CDR3nt: TGCGCCAGCAGCTCGGGACAGCAGCAAGAGACCCAGTACTTC

d_gene: -
v_gene: TRBV7-9
j_gene: TRBJ2-3
abundance: few
CDR3aa: CASSPGEVWTDTQYF
CDR3nt: TGTGCCAGCAGCCCAGGGGAAGTTTGGACAGATACGCAGTATTTT

d_gene: -
v_gene: TRBV20-1
j_gene: TRBJ2-1
abundance: few
CDR3aa: CSARDWRGESYNEQFF
CDR3nt: TGCAGTGCTAGAGATTGGCGCGGGGAATCCTACAATGAGCAGTTCTTC

d_gene: TRBD2
v_gene: TRBV12-3/TRBV12-4
j_gene: TRBJ2-3
abundance: few
CDR3aa: CASSYSGGIDTQYF
CDR3nt: TGTGCCAGCAGTTATAGCGGGGGTATAGATACGCAGTATTTT

d_gene: TRBD2
v_gene: TRBV19
j_gene: TRBJ2-1
abundance: few
CDR3aa: CASSKEGLRGNEQFF
CDR3nt: TGTGCCAGTAGTAAAGAGGGACTACGCGGGAATGAGCAGTTCTTC

d_gene: -
v_gene: TRBV5-1
j_gene: TRBJ1-3
abundance: -
CDR3aa: CASSLKSGAGNTIYF
CDR3nt: TGCGCCAGCAGCTTGAAATCGGGGGCTGGAAACACCATATATTTT